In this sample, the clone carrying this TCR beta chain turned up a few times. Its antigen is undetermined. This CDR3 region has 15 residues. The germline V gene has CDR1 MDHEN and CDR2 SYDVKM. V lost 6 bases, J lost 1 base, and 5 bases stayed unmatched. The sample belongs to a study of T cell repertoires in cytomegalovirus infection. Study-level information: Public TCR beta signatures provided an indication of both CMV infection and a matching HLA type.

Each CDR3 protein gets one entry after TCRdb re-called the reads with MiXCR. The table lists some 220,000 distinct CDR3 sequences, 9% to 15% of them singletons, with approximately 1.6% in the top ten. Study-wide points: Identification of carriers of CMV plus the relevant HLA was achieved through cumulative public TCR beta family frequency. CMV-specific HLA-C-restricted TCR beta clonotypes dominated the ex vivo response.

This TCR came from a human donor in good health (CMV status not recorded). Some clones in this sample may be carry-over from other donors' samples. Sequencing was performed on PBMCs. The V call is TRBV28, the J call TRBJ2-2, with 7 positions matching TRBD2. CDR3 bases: TGTGCCAGCAGGATTTCTAGCGGGAACACCGGGGAGCTGTTTTTT. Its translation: CASRISSGNTGELFF.